These 27 T cell receptor beta chains came from one sample sequenced in a study of vaccination and CD4 T cells after COVID-19. No antigen has been identified for these receptors. Documented treatment: approximately 11-day PBMC culture with coronavirus spike peptide pools or control peptides (ViraFEST assay). The Oncomine TCR Beta short-read assay generated sequence data from the DNA of cultured CD4+ T cells. TCRdb used MiXCR to reprocess the PCR reads, holding one entry per CDR3 protein. The table includes 9,000 to 15,000 distinct CDR3 sequences, 55% to 70% detected once. The sequencing sample was made of CD4+ T cells from blood, cultured in vitro. These receptors all stem from a human donor who had recovered from COVID-19.

The rearrangement joins TRBV5-1 to TRBJ2-7; D is unresolved. CDR1 is SGHRS, CDR2 YFSETQ, per germline. This CDR3 contains 14 residues. Trimming left V 0 bases short and J 2 bases short, with 9 bases between. The CDR3 bases are TGCGCCAGCAGCTTGGACCAGGCTACCTACGAGCAGTACTTC. It encodes CASSLDQATYEQYF. Supplemented by reference TRBV5-1 and TRBJ2-7, the full variable domain reads KAGVTQTPRYLIKTRGQQVTLSCSPISGHRSVSWYQQTPGQGLQFLFEYFSETQRNKGNFPGRFSGRQFSNSRSEMNVSTLELGDSALYLCASSLDQATYEQYFGPGTRLTVT.

The chain employs TRBV12-3 or TRBV12-4 and TRBJ1-6; no clear D gene. The ends were cut back, 2 bases at V and 9 bases at J, with 11 bases in the middle. CDR3 length: 14 residues. The CDR3 bases are TGTGCCAGCAGTTTAAAGGGCCTGGGTTCACCCCTCCACTTT. This translates into CASSLKGLGSPLHF.

This chain links TRBV7-3 with TRBJ1-1; D gene uncertain. The CDR3 runs to 13 residues. The germline V gene encodes CDR1 SGHTA and CDR2 FQGTGA. V was clipped by 3 bases and J by 5 bases, with 10 bases between them. Written as DNA, the CDR3 is TGTGCCAGCAGCTTGACGCCCTCGACTGAAGCTTTCTTT. Translating it yields CASSLTPSTEAFF. Full variable domain (rest looked up from reference TRBV7-3 and TRBJ1-1): GAGVSQTPSNKVTEKGKYVELRCDPISGHTALYWYRQSLGQGPEFLIYFQGTGAADDSGLPNDRFFAVRPEGSVSTLKIQRTERGDSAVYLCASSLTPSTEAFFGQGTRLTVV.

J is TRBJ2-7 and V is TRBV7-9; TRBD2 is a possible D gene (5 bases). V was trimmed by 5 bases and J by 0 bases, leaving 11 bases between them. Germline CDR1 and CDR2: SEHNR and FQNEAQ (reference sequence). CDR3 length: 14 residues. CDR3: CASSRTSSSYEQYF. CDR3 in DNA: TGTGCCAGCAGCAGGACTTCAAGCTCCTACGAGCAGTACTTC.

This clonotype has just a few counts. The chain uses TRBV11-2 and TRBJ2-1; 9 bases agree with TRBD1. Germline V gives CDR1 SGHAT, CDR2 FQNNGV. V was clipped by 3 bases and J by 15 bases; unmatched bases: 9. The CDR3 runs to 13 residues. The CDR3 is CASSLGQTGGAFF. DNA of the CDR3: TGTGCCAGCAGCTTGGGGCAGACAGGGGGGGCGTTCTTC.

The V and J genes are TRBV19 and TRBJ1-6; no firm D call. Germline CDR1 and CDR2: LNHDA and SQIVND (reference sequence). Trimming stripped 2 bases from V and 10 bases from J, with 15 bases between. This CDR3 region has 15 residues. The chain's CDR3 is CASSINRLGESPLHF. CDR3 sequence (DNA): TGTGCCAGTAGTATAAACCGACTCGGGGAGTCACCCCTCCACTTT.

The rearrangement uses TRBV7-8 and TRBJ1-5; D ambiguous. There are 15 residues in the CDR3. The germline V gene encodes CDR1 SGHVS and CDR2 FQNEAQ. The ends were cut back, 3 bases at V and 5 bases at J, with 14 bases in the middle. The CDR3 DNA follows: TGTGCCAGCAGCTTGACACGGATTCTAGATCAGCCCCAGCATTTT. Its protein product is CASSLTRILDQPQHF.

This clonotype was observed once. The J gene is TRBJ1-6, the V gene TRBV19, with a weak D call TRBD1 (5 bases). V was trimmed by 4 bases and J by 4 bases, leaving 8 bases between them. From germline, CDR1 is LNHDA and CDR2 SQIVND (reference sequence). This CDR3 region has 14 residues. The CDR3: CASSSGTYNSPLHF. CDR3 nucleotide sequence: TGTGCCAGTAGTAGCGGGACTTATAATTCACCCCTCCACTTT.

This sequence joins TRBV30 and TRBJ1-2; 7 nucleotides line up with TRBD1. The ends lost 2 bases at V and 7 bases at J; junction bases unmatched: 16. Germline CDR1 reads GTSNPN; CDR2 reads SVGIG (reference sequence). The CDR3 has 16 residues. The CDR3 DNA follows: TGTGCCTGGAGTCCACCCTGGGACAGCCAAAGGCTTGGCTACACCTTC. The encoded protein is CAWSPPWDSQRLGYTF.

This clonotype was observed once. V gene TRBV4-1 combines with J gene TRBJ1-4; a weak D match, TRBD1 (6 bases). This CDR3 spans 15 amino acids. V shed 4 bases and J shed 6 bases, with 15 bases lying between them. In germline, CDR1 is MGHRA, CDR2 YSYEKL. The CDR3 DNA is TGCGCCAGCAGCCTCCAGTGGGGGGCCGATGAAAAACTGTTTTTT. Its protein product is CASSLQWGADEKLFF.

In its sample, this clonotype ranks as medium-sized. The genes are TRBV20-1 and TRBJ1-1; possibly TRBD1 for D (5 bases). Trimming cost V 3 bases and J 6 bases, with 11 bases left between them. There are 12 residues in the CDR3. Germline V lookup: CDR1 DFQATT, CDR2 SNEGSKA (reference sequence). CDR3 protein: CSARSLRAEAFF. The CDR3 region has the DNA TGCAGTGCTAGGTCCCTCAGGGCTGAAGCTTTCTTT.

The chain uses TRBV27 and TRBJ1-5, with D perhaps TRBD1 (6 bases). Looked up from germline, CDR1 is MNHEY and CDR2 is SMNVEV (reference sequence). The CDR3 loop spans 14 amino acids. V was pared by 5 bases and J by 5 bases, with 13 bases between. The CDR3 here is CASSPRTADQPQHF. The CDR3 coding sequence is TGTGCCAGCAGTCCCCGGACAGCTGATCAGCCCCAGCATTTT.

The chain is built from TRBV7-6 and TRBJ2-3, with D perhaps being TRBD1 or TRBD2 (5 bases each). This CDR3 region has 15 residues. Per the germline V gene, CDR1 is SGHVS and CDR2 is FNYEAQ. The ends were cut back, 5 bases at V and 0 bases at J, with 12 bases in the middle. CDR3 in DNA: TGTGCCAGCAGCGCCCTTGGGGGAAGCACAGATACGCAGTATTTT. Translated: CASSALGGSTDTQYF.

In this sample, this clonotype is large. CDR3 in DNA: TGTGCCAGCAGAACCTCGGGTTTTTCCTACGAGCAGTACTTC. It specifies CASRTSGFSYEQYF. The V and J genes are TRBV6-1 and TRBJ2-7, with unresolved D. CDR1 and CDR2 from the germline V gene are MNHNS and SASEGT. The V end lost 6 bases, the J end lost 1 base, and 13 bases lay between the germline ends. This CDR3 has 14 amino acids.

The chain carries TRBV29-1 and TRBJ2-1; D may be TRBD2 (7 bases). V lost 3 bases and J lost 5, with 14 bases in between. The CDR3 is 14 residues long. Germline values: CDR1 SQVTM, CDR2 ANQGSEA. The CDR3 is CSVDRGTTNNEQFF. The CDR3 DNA is TGCAGCGTTGATAGGGGGACTACCAACAATGAGCAGTTCTTC.

V is TRBV11-3 and J is TRBJ2-7; 9 positions match TRBD2. CDR1 and CDR2 (germline): SGHNT, YENEEA. J was trimmed by 4 bases and V by 8 bases; bases with no gene match: 9. This CDR3 spans 14 amino acids. DNA for the CDR3: TGTGCCAGCGGACGCGGGGGGGGGAGGTACGAGCAGTACTTC. Translating gives CASGRGGGRYEQYF.

This clonotype was seen a few times. V is TRBV2 and J is TRBJ1-6; D possibly corresponds to TRBD1 (6 bases). Trimming removed 6 bases from V and 7 bases from J, with 13 bases in between. Germline values: CDR1 SNHLY, CDR2 FYNNEI. CDR3 length: 14 residues. The CDR3 nucleotides are TGTGCCAGCAGGGGGGCAACGGGCAATTCACCCCTCCACTTT. It is translated as CASRGATGNSPLHF. The whole variable domain, filled in from reference TRBV2 and TRBJ1-6, reads EPEVTQTPSHQVTQMGQEVILRCVPISNHLYFYWYRQILGQKVEFLVSFYNNEISEKSEIFDDQFSVERPDGSNFTLKIRSTKLEDSAMYFCASRGATGNSPLHFGNGTRLTVT.

This rearrangement joins TRBV29-1 to TRBJ2-3; 9 bases line up with TRBD2. The CDR3 contains 14 residues. V dropped 6 bases and J dropped 1; count of bases not matched to a gene: 5. Germline V gene data show CDR1 as SQVTM and CDR2 as ANQGSEA. CDR3 nucleotides: TGCAGCGTCAGGACTAGCGAACGCACAGATACGCAGTATTTT. This translates into CSVRTSERTDTQYF.

This sequence joins TRBV20-1 and TRBJ1-2, with 9 bases that match TRBD1. V dropped 6 bases and J dropped 4; count of bases not matched to a gene: 6. The CDR3 loop spans 13 amino acids. Germline V gene lookup returns CDR1 DFQATT and CDR2 SNEGSKA (reference sequence). The CDR3 spells CSATDRGGYGYTF. The CDR3, as DNA: TGCAGTGCCACGGACAGGGGTGGCTATGGCTACACCTTC.

The chain carries TRBV6-1 and TRBJ1-5; tentative D call: TRBD1 (5 bases). The V gene's germline CDR1 is MNHNS and CDR2 SASEGT. Trimming removed 8 bases from V and 3 bases from J, with 14 bases in between. The CDR3 sequence is 14 residues long. CDR3: CASVRVGPNQPQHF. In DNA, the CDR3 is TGTGCCAGCGTCAGGGTGGGGCCCAATCAGCCCCAGCATTTT.

The CDR3: CASSPRHGWSEAFF. The CDR3 nucleotides read TGTGCCAGCAGTCCCCGCCACGGGTGGAGTGAAGCTTTCTTT. The chain combines TRBV28 with TRBJ1-1; D remains unclear. CDR1 is MDHEN, CDR2 SYDVKM, per germline. The CDR3 has 14 amino acids. Deletions cut 5 bases from V and 7 bases from J, with 17 bases between.

The chain couples TRBV20-1 to TRBJ2-3; TRBD2 aligns across 9 bases. The germline V gene encodes CDR1 DFQATT and CDR2 SNEGSKA (reference sequence). The J segment lost 8 bases and the V segment lost 4 bases, leaving 13 bases of the junction unmatched. There are 15 residues in the CDR3. DNA for the CDR3: TGCAGTGCTACCTCCGGGCGGGGGGGTCGAGGTACGCAGTATTTT. Translating it yields CSATSGRGGRGTQYF.

The V gene is TRBV7-2, the J gene TRBJ1-1; possible D gene TRBD1, 6 bases. Germline V CDR1 and CDR2: SGHTA, FQGNSA. The CDR3 loop spans 15 amino acids. V was cut by 5 bases and J by 1 base, with 14 bases left in between. CDR3 loop: CASSKQGSGNTEAFF. DNA for the CDR3: TGTGCCAGCAGCAAGCAGGGGTCCGGGAACACTGAAGCTTTCTTT.

This clonotype came up a few times. The chain recombines TRBV24-1 with TRBJ1-5, with 9 bases lining up with TRBD1. V trimming: 9 bases; J trimming: 3 bases; junction bases outside the gene matches: 8. This CDR3 has 15 residues. Germline V gene data show CDR1 as KGHDR and CDR2 as SFDVKD. The CDR3 spells CATQYGQGNNQPQHF. DNA of the CDR3: TGTGCCACCCAATATGGACAGGGGAACAATCAGCCCCAGCATTTT.

The rearrangement uses TRBV6-2 or TRBV6-3 and TRBJ2-1; no clear D gene. V dropped 5 bases and J dropped 7 bases, with 18 bases sitting between them. The CDR3 has 15 residues. Germline assignment: CDR1 MNHEY and CDR2 SVGEGT. CDR3 sequence (DNA): TGTGCCAGCAGTGACGGATCCCTAGACCTAAATGAGCAGTTCTTC. It yields the protein CASSDGSLDLNEQFF.

CDR3 sequence: CASSSGGGRGNYEQYF. Written as DNA, the CDR3 is TGTGCCAGCAGCTCCGGCGGTGGCAGGGGGAACTACGAGCAGTACTTC. J is TRBJ2-7 and V is TRBV5-4, with TRBD1 identical over 7 bases. In germline, CDR1 is SGHNT, CDR2 YYREEE (reference sequence). The CDR3 sequence is 16 residues long. With V trimmed by 3 bases and J by 3 bases, 12 bases remained unmatched.

Remarks on this clonotype: Sequence at one end of the junction differs from germline and may be a read error. The genes are TRBV10-3 and TRBJ1-5; TRBD1 is a possible D gene (5 bases). This CDR3 is built from 15 residues. From germline, CDR1 is ENHRY and CDR2 SYGVKD. For the CDR3, the DNA is TGTGTCATCAGTGATAGGGGTGGTAACAATCAGCCCCAGCATTTT. Translation: CVISDRGGNNQPQHF.